The 21 T cell receptor beta chains reported below all come from one sample, sequenced in a study of T cells in tumors after PD-1 blockade. TCRdb's copy holds only in-frame clones and misses some; the assay was immunoSEQ multiplex PCR. The table includes 23,000 or so clones, 82% detected once. Specimen: PBMCs, collected after anti-PD-1 treatment. Every receptor here comes from a human donor with basal cell carcinoma.

This chain joins TRBV7-3 and TRBJ2-1, with D unclear. Germline CDR1 is SGHTA and CDR2 is FQGTGA. The CDR3 has 15 amino acids. Trimming cost V 5 bases and J 2 bases, with 13 bases left between them. The DNA for the CDR3 is TGTGCCAGCAGCCCCCAGACCGGCCCCTACAATGAGCAGTTCTTC. Its translation is CASSPQTGPYNEQFF.

The CDR3 region has the DNA TGTGCCAGCAGCCCGTCGGGACTAGCGGTGAGCTCCTACAATGAGCAGTTCTTC. It is translated as CASSPSGLAVSSYNEQFF. J is TRBJ2-1 and V is TRBV7-3; 11 nucleotides align to TRBD2. The CDR3 has 18 amino acids. The germline V gene has CDR1 SGHTA and CDR2 FQGTGA. Trimming took 5 bases from V and 0 from J; bases not matched to a gene: 9.

V and J are TRBV4-1 and TRBJ2-7; 8 bases line up with TRBD1. The trim removed 4 bases at V and 4 bases at J, leaving 6 bases unmatched. CDR3 length: 14 amino acids. Germline V CDR1 and CDR2: MGHRA, YSYEKL. DNA for the CDR3: TGCGCCAGCAGCCTAGACAGGGGTGAGTACGAGCAGTACTTC. It is translated as CASSLDRGEYEQYF.

The chain joins TRBV5-1 to TRBJ2-7, with TRBD1 matching over 7 bases. The CDR3 covers 15 residues. The ends lost 0 bases at V and 2 bases at J; junction bases unmatched: 5. The germline V gene encodes CDR1 SGHRS and CDR2 YFSETQ. The CDR3 region has the DNA TGCGCCAGCAGCTTGGCTTCCGACAGGGCCTACGAGCAGTACTTC. Its translation is CASSLASDRAYEQYF.

The chain is built from TRBV7-6 and TRBJ2-2, with D unclear. Germline V CDR1 and CDR2: SGHVS, FNYEAQ. This CDR3 spans 12 amino acids. The V and J ends lost 2 bases and 6 bases respectively, with 4 bases between them. The CDR3 region has the DNA TGTGCCAGCAGCTTAAAGGCCGGGGAGCTGTTTTTT. Its translation is CASSLKAGELFF.

The chain recombines TRBV5-1 with TRBJ2-1; perhaps D is TRBD1 or TRBD2 (5 bases each). Trimming took off 0 bases at V and 0 bases at J, with 10 bases between the two ends. The CDR3 has 16 amino acids. The V gene's germline CDR1 is SGHRS and CDR2 YFSETQ. CDR3 DNA: TGCGCCAGCAGCTTGGAAGGGACCTACTCCTACAATGAGCAGTTCTTC. Its protein is CASSLEGTYSYNEQFF. Supplemented by reference TRBV5-1 and TRBJ2-1, the full variable domain reads KAGVTQTPRYLIKTRGQQVTLSCSPISGHRSVSWYQQTPGQGLQFLFEYFSETQRNKGNFPGRFSGRQFSNSRSEMNVSTLELGDSALYLCASSLEGTYSYNEQFFGPGTRLTVL.

The chain recombines TRBV27 with TRBJ2-7; 7 positions agree with TRBD1. This CDR3 comprises 19 residues. Germline CDR1 reads MNHEY; CDR2 reads SMNVEV (reference sequence). V lost 5 bases to trimming and J lost 0 bases; unmatched junction nucleotides: 19. CDR3 sequence: CASSPKTRDRHTSSYEQYF. The CDR3 DNA follows: TGTGCCAGCAGTCCTAAAACCCGGGACAGACACACCAGCTCCTACGAGCAGTACTTC.

This clone was counted a few times. The rearrangement uses TRBV5-1 and TRBJ2-7, with TRBD1 matching over 10 bases. The CDR3 has 16 amino acids. The germline CDR1 and CDR2 sequences are SGHRS and YFSETQ. V lost 4 bases to trimming and J lost 7 bases; unmatched junction nucleotides: 14. CDR3 in amino acids: CASSPAWDRGSGEQYF. The CDR3 DNA reads TGCGCCAGCAGCCCCGCGTGGGACAGGGGTTCGGGGGAGCAGTACTTC.

The V and J genes are TRBV23-1 and TRBJ1-1, with D hard to call. TRBV23-1 is flagged as an ORF with uncertain function. This CDR3 region has 14 residues. Between the trimmed V and J ends, which lost 2 bases and 2 bases, there was a span of 9 bases. The CDR3 sequence is CASSQVILNTEAFF. The CDR3 DNA reads as TGCGCCAGCAGTCAAGTTATTTTAAACACTGAAGCTTTCTTT.

V gene TRBV12-3 or TRBV12-4 combines with J gene TRBJ2-7; D gene uncertain. This CDR3 comprises 11 residues. V lost 8 bases, J lost 7 bases, and 12 bases lay in between. Written as DNA, the CDR3 is TGTGCCAGCTCAGTTATGGGTGAGCAGTACTTC. This sequence encodes CASSVMGEQYF.

This chain joins TRBV25-1 and TRBJ1-1; D is undetermined. This CDR3 has 14 residues. The V and J ends lost 2 bases and 11 bases respectively, with 18 bases between them. Germline-derived CDR1 and CDR2 are MGHDK and SYGVNS. The CDR3 DNA sequence: TGTGCCAGCAGTGAACCCCCCTCGACAAAGGGTGCTTTCTTT. Translating it yields CASSEPPSTKGAFF.

The chain couples TRBV11-3 to TRBJ1-6; 9 bases align to TRBD1. The germline CDR1 and CDR2 sequences are SGHNT and YENEEA. This CDR3 comprises 16 residues. V dropped 0 bases and J dropped 7; count of bases not matched to a gene: 4. CDR3 in amino acids: CASSLDPGTGNSPLHF. The CDR3 nucleotides read TGTGCCAGCAGCTTAGATCCAGGGACAGGGAATTCACCCCTCCACTTT.

The chain combines TRBV7-3 with TRBJ2-6, with D possibly called TRBD1 or TRBD2 (5 bases each). Germline values: CDR1 SGHTA, CDR2 FQGTGA. Trimming removed 4 bases from V and 0 bases from J, with 13 bases in between. This CDR3 spans 17 amino acids. CDR3: CASSSPGRSSGANVLTF. The CDR3 bases are TGTGCCAGCAGCTCCCCGGGACGGAGCTCTGGGGCCAACGTCCTGACTTTC.

This rearrangement joins TRBV29-1 to TRBJ2-1; 12 nucleotides agree with TRBD2. Unmatched junction bases numbered 6, after V lost 1 base and J lost 2 bases. Germline V CDR1 and CDR2: SQVTM, ANQGSEA. This CDR3 has 17 residues. CDR3 in amino acids: CSVEGPSGGGPYNEQFF. The CDR3 DNA reads TGCAGCGTTGAAGGCCCTAGCGGGGGGGGACCCTACAATGAGCAGTTCTTC.

V is TRBV5-6 and J is TRBJ1-6; tentative D call: TRBD1 (6 bases). The germline V gene encodes CDR1 SGHDT and CDR2 YYEEEE. Trimming left V 1 base short and J 7 bases short, with 21 bases between. This CDR3 is built from 18 residues. The CDR3 region is CASSLLEPIGGRNSPLHF. The DNA for the CDR3 is TGTGCCAGCAGCTTGTTAGAGCCCATAGGGGGTAGGAATTCACCCCTCCACTTT.

The sample holds one count of this clone. The chain recombines TRBV30 with TRBJ2-5; TRBD1 or TRBD2 may be the D gene (5 bases each). Germline V gives CDR1 GTSNPN, CDR2 SVGIG (reference sequence). The CDR3 has 13 amino acids. Trimming removed 3 bases from V and 7 bases from J, with 15 bases in between. CDR3 nucleotide sequence: TGTGCCTGGAGATGGAAGGGGACCCGGACCCAGTACTTC. Translating it yields CAWRWKGTRTQYF.

The chain is built from TRBV7-2 and TRBJ1-3, with D unclear. The germline V and J ends were trimmed by 2 bases and 9 bases, with 8 bases remaining between them. The CDR3 covers 12 residues. Germline V lookup: CDR1 SGHTA, CDR2 FQGNSA. In nucleotides, the CDR3 is TGTGCCAGCAGCTTAACCGGCAGCACCATATATTTT. Its protein is CASSLTGSTIYF.

This clone occurred once. The V gene is TRBV7-6, the J gene TRBJ2-3; D assignment may be TRBD1 or TRBD2 (6 bases each). This CDR3 contains 15 residues. V was shortened by 3 bases and J by 5 bases, with 15 bases between the two germline ends. Per germline, CDR1 SGHVS and CDR2 FNYEAQ. The CDR3 region is CASSLTWGAQDTQYF. CDR3 in DNA: TGTGCCAGCAGCTTGACGTGGGGGGCGCAAGATACGCAGTATTTT.

V is TRBV10-3 and J is TRBJ1-1; no clear D gene. Germline V gene lookup returns CDR1 ENHRY and CDR2 SYGVKD. Trimming removed 6 bases at V and 6 bases at J, with 20 bases between. The CDR3 contains 15 residues. The CDR3 bases are TGTGCCATCAGCCCGACGGAGTTAATTATCTCTGAAGCTTTCTTT. This sequence encodes CAISPTELIISEAFF.

The V gene is TRBV18, the J gene TRBJ1-5; D remains unclear. V lost 1 base and J lost 2, with 9 bases in between. This CDR3 comprises 15 residues. Germline V lookup: CDR1 KGHSH, CDR2 LQKENI. The CDR3, as DNA: TGTGCCAGCTCACCACAGGGTGTTGGCAATCAGCCCCAGCATTTT. Translating it yields CASSPQGVGNQPQHF.

V and J are TRBV7-9 and TRBJ2-7; D might be TRBD1 (5 bases). The germline CDR1 and CDR2 sequences are SEHNR and FQNEAQ (reference sequence). CDR3 length: 14 amino acids. V was shortened by 2 bases and J by 2 bases, with 10 bases between the two germline ends. CDR3 sequence: CASSLTGAPYEQYF. CDR3 DNA: TGTGCCAGCAGCTTAACAGGCGCCCCCTACGAGCAGTACTTC.